The next 19 T cell receptor beta chains were all read from a single sample in a study of human T cells and chemical hapten exposure. Time point indicated: pre-sensitization, week 0. The treatment denotes: therapeutic diphenylcyclopropenone sensitization with weekly scalp DPC. TCRdb passed the RACE reads through MiXCR, listing each CDR3 protein once. Of approximately 260,000 distinct CDR3 sequences listed, approximately 8.4% were seen once; the top ten hold 2% to 3%. Sequencing used whole blood, obtained in connection with sensitization to the hapten diphenylcyclopropenone (DPC). The receptors shown here come from a middle-aged woman with alopecia areata. Some clones in this sample may be carry-over from other donors' samples.

There are a few counts of this clonotype. The J gene is TRBJ1-4, the V gene TRBV4-3; D unclear. The length of the CDR3 is 14 residues. Trimming removed 0 bases from V and 4 bases from J, with 6 bases in between. Germline V gene data show CDR1 as LGHNA and CDR2 as YSLEER. Here the CDR3 reads CASSQEGFNEKLFF. DNA of the CDR3: TGCGCCAGCAGCCAAGAGGGTTTTAATGAAAAACTGTTTTTT.

This clonotype was picked up a small number of times. The rearrangement joins TRBV10-3 to TRBJ2-4; D is uncertain. Trimming took off 3 bases at V and 4 bases at J, with 13 bases between the two ends. The CDR3 sequence is 15 residues long. Germline V gene data show CDR1 as ENHRY and CDR2 as SYGVKD. The CDR3 sequence: CAISDGWAAKNIQYF. For the CDR3, the DNA is TGTGCCATCAGTGATGGGTGGGCCGCAAAAAACATTCAGTACTTC.

V and J are TRBV5-1 and TRBJ2-7, with D perhaps TRBD1 (6 bases). This CDR3 region has 14 residues. Per the germline V gene, CDR1 is SGHRS and CDR2 is YFSETQ. V was cut by 4 bases and J by 0 bases, with 11 bases left in between. The chain's CDR3 is CASSRTEVSYEQYF. The CDR3 region has the DNA TGCGCCAGCAGCCGGACAGAAGTCTCCTACGAGCAGTACTTC.

The gene calls are TRBV6-5 and TRBJ1-1; D is perhaps TRBD1 (5 bases). The V end was cut by 2 bases, the J end by 8 bases, with 15 bases between. CDR3 size: 14 residues. Germline V gene lookup returns CDR1 MNHEY and CDR2 SVGAGI. The CDR3 is CASSYGVGELEAFF. The DNA for the CDR3 is TGTGCCAGCAGTTACGGGGTAGGGGAATTGGAAGCTTTCTTT.

The chain carries TRBV7-9 and TRBJ1-2, with TRBD1 matching 9 bases. The CDR3 runs to 16 residues. Germline lookup yields CDR1 SEHNR and CDR2 FQNEAQ (reference sequence). Trimming cost V 5 bases and J 1 base; bases outside gene matches: 8. Here the CDR3 DNA reads TGTGCCAGCAGCCCCGAACCGGGACAGGGTAACTATGGCTACACCTTC. This sequence encodes CASSPEPGQGNYGYTF.

The V and J genes are TRBV3-1 and TRBJ1-1; 7 nucleotides line up with TRBD1. Germline assignment: CDR1 LGHDT and CDR2 YNNKEL (reference sequence). Trimming cost V 3 bases and J 0 bases; bases outside gene matches: 1. This CDR3 comprises 14 residues. The CDR3 reads CASSQTGLNTEAFF. CDR3 bases: TGTGCCAGCAGCCAGACAGGGCTGAACACTGAAGCTTTCTTT.

This clonotype was counted at least ten times. The genes are TRBV5-1 and TRBJ2-7; no clear D. V was cut by 0 bases and J by 2 bases, with 9 bases left in between. The CDR3 has 14 amino acids. The germline V gene has CDR1 SGHRS and CDR2 YFSETQ. CDR3 region: CASSLEPTAYEQYF. CDR3 nucleotides: TGCGCCAGCAGCTTGGAGCCCACGGCCTACGAGCAGTACTTC.

The chain recombines TRBV29-1 with TRBJ1-2; 8 bases are a match to TRBD1. V lost 6 bases to trimming and J lost 2 bases; unmatched junction nucleotides: 5. Germline assignment: CDR1 SQVTM and CDR2 ANQGSEA. The CDR3 totals 13 residues. The DNA for the CDR3 is TGCAGCGTACGGACAGGGATGAACTATGGCTACACCTTC. Protein: CSVRTGMNYGYTF. Together with reference TRBV29-1 and TRBJ1-2, the CDR3 gives the full variable domain: SAVISQKPSRDICQRGTSLTIQCQVDSQVTMMFWYRQQPGQSLTLIATANQGSEATYESGFVIDKFPISRPNLTFSTLTVSNMSPEDSSIYLCSVRTGMNYGYTFGSGTRLTVV.

CDR3 bases: TGTGCCAGCAGTTACTCGCGGACTAGGGTTGGAGATACGCAGTATTTT. Amino acid sequence: CASSYSRTRVGDTQYF. The V gene is TRBV6-5, the J gene TRBJ2-3, with TRBD2 matching 7 bases. CDR1 is MNHEY, CDR2 SVGAGI, per germline. V was clipped by 0 bases and J by 5 bases; unmatched bases: 8. This CDR3 has 16 amino acids.

Here the CDR3 reads CASSFPSGDGTDTQYF. CDR3 DNA sequence: TGTGCCAGCAGTTTCCCTAGCGGGGACGGCACAGATACGCAGTATTTT. The V call is TRBV28, the J call TRBJ2-3; 9 bases match TRBD2. CDR1 and CDR2 (germline): MDHEN, SYDVKM. With 3 bases clipped from V and 1 base from J, the junction kept 5 bases outside the gene matches. The CDR3 is made up of 16 amino acids.

The V gene is TRBV4-2, the J gene TRBJ2-3; D ambiguous. CDR1 LGHNA and CDR2 YNFKEQ come from the germline V gene. This CDR3 spans 14 amino acids. The V end lost 3 bases, the J end lost 1 base, and 8 bases lay between the germline ends. The CDR3 is CASSHNTGTDTQYF. CDR3 sequence (DNA): TGTGCCAGCAGCCATAACACCGGCACAGATACGCAGTATTTT.

This clonotype has only a few counts. The chain combines TRBV25-1 with TRBJ1-5; no clear D. The CDR3 covers 13 residues. CDR1 and CDR2 from the germline V gene are MGHDK and SYGVNS. V shed 6 bases and J shed 4 bases, with 10 bases lying between them. The CDR3 here is CASRGTQNQPQHF. CDR3 nucleotide sequence: TGTGCCAGCAGGGGTACGCAAAATCAGCCCCAGCATTTT.

The chain employs TRBV5-6 and TRBJ2-4; perhaps D is TRBD1 or TRBD2 (6 bases each). The germline V gene has CDR1 SGHDT and CDR2 YYEEEE. Trimming removed 6 bases from V and 0 bases from J, with 25 bases in between. The CDR3 totals 19 residues. The CDR3 reads CASTREGGLGTLAKNIQYF. The CDR3, as DNA: TGTGCCAGCACCCGAGAGGGGGGATTAGGCACCTTAGCCAAAAACATTCAGTACTTC. Together with reference TRBV5-6 and TRBJ2-4, the CDR3 gives the full variable domain: DAGVTQSPTHLIKTRGQQVTLRCSPKSGHDTVSWYQQALGQGPQFIFQYYEEEERQRGNFPDRFSGHQFPNYSSELNVNALLLGDSALYLCASTREGGLGTLAKNIQYFGAGTRLSVL.

The chain has TRBV3-1 and TRBJ2-1; D remains ambiguous. The V end lost 4 bases, the J end lost 0 bases, and 10 bases lay between the germline ends. This CDR3 spans 15 amino acids. Germline-derived CDR1 and CDR2 are LGHDT and YNNKEL (reference sequence). DNA of the CDR3: TGTGCCAGCAGCCCCGGCATCCGCTCCTACAATGAGCAGTTCTTC. Its protein product is CASSPGIRSYNEQFF.

V usage is TRBV20-1 and J usage is TRBJ1-2; D remains unclear. CDR1 is DFQATT and CDR2 is SNEGSKA in the germline V gene (reference sequence). Trimming removed 5 bases from V and 5 bases from J, with 9 bases in between. The CDR3 is made up of 11 amino acids. CDR3 sequence: CSALQTYGYTF. The DNA of the CDR3 is TGCAGTGCTTTACAGACATATGGCTACACCTTC.

This clonotype has a handful of counts. J is TRBJ2-2 and V is TRBV10-3, with TRBD2 identical over 14 bases. Per the germline V gene, CDR1 is ENHRY and CDR2 is SYGVKD. The CDR3 length is 15 residues. V gave up 8 bases and J gave up 7 bases; unmatched junction bases: 6. In nucleotides, the CDR3 is TGTGCCATCGGTTCTGGACTAGCGGGAGGCGGGGAGCTGTTTTTT. Protein: CAIGSGLAGGGELFF.

This clonotype was observed a few times. This rearrangement joins TRBV10-3 to TRBJ2-5; D ambiguous. From germline, CDR1 is ENHRY and CDR2 SYGVKD. This CDR3 has 13 residues. V was cut by 1 base and J by 4 bases, with 7 bases left in between. DNA of the CDR3: TGTGCCATCAGTGAGTACTCGGGAGAGACCCAGTACTTC. This gives the protein CAISEYSGETQYF.

The chain has TRBV14 and TRBJ1-2; D gene ambiguous. This CDR3 is built from 12 residues. Trimming shortened V by 4 bases and J by 5 bases, and 8 bases separated the two germline ends. Germline V gene data show CDR1 as SGHDN and CDR2 as FVKESK. The CDR3 is CASSRTDYGYTF. As DNA, the CDR3 is TGTGCCAGCAGCCGCACTGATTATGGCTACACCTTC.

This clonotype was counted between two and nine times. J is TRBJ2-7 and V is TRBV7-2; the D gene is possibly TRBD1 (5 bases). This CDR3 region has 16 residues. Germline V gives CDR1 SGHTA, CDR2 FQGNSA. Trimming stripped 0 bases from V and 6 bases from J, with 18 bases between. The CDR3 here is CASSLAQWQGGVEQYF. In nucleotides, the CDR3 is TGTGCCAGCAGCTTAGCCCAGTGGCAGGGTGGAGTCGAGCAGTACTTC. Drawing the rest from reference TRBV7-2 and TRBJ2-7, the complete variable domain is GAGVSQSPSNKVTEKGKDVELRCDPISGHTALYWYRQSLGQGLEFLIYFQGNSAPDKSGLPSDRFSAERTGGSVSTLTIQRTQQEDSAVYLCASSLAQWQGGVEQYFGPGTRLTVT.